The 28 T cell receptor beta chains below were found in one sample sequenced in a study of blood T cell repertoires in COVID-19. Here immunoSEQ multiplex PCR was the method, and the copy in TCRdb shows in-frame clones only, minus some. The repertoire holds fewer than 250,000 clones, 87% seen once, with under 14% in the top ten. The sequenced sample consisted of PBMCs or T cells enriched from blood (not recorded which). The receptors here all came from a man aged 30 to 45 who had recovered from COVID-19.

The genes are TRBV19 and TRBJ2-2, with 8 bases matching TRBD2. Per the germline V gene, CDR1 is LNHDA and CDR2 is SQIVND (reference sequence). The CDR3 sequence is 14 residues long. Trimming removed 6 bases from V and 2 bases from J; junction bases left unmatched: 2. The CDR3 is CASRVAGNTGELFF. In DNA, the CDR3 is TGTGCCAGTAGGGTAGCGGGAAACACCGGGGAGCTGTTTTTT.

The chain links TRBV12-1 to TRBJ2-1; the table's D call of TRBD2 was not tested on the DNA. TRBV12-1 is classified as a pseudogene. The CDR3 runs to 19 residues. CDR3 in amino acids: CASSFLTESNRTTYNEQFF. The DNA of the CDR3 is TGTGCCAGCAGCTTTTTGACCGAATCGAATCGGACTACGTACAATGAGCAGTTCTTC.

The CDR3 nucleotides are TGTGCCAGTAGTTTAGGGACAGGGACCACTGAAGCTTTCTTT. Its translation: CASSLGTGTTEAFF. The chain joins TRBV19 to TRBJ1-1, with 9 nucleotides matching TRBD1. Germline V lookup: CDR1 LNHDA, CDR2 SQIVND (reference sequence). CDR3 length: 14 residues. J was trimmed by 4 bases and V by 5 bases; bases with no gene match: 5. The variable domain in full, with the rest retrieved from reference TRBV19 and TRBJ1-1, is DGGITQSPKYLFRKEGQNVTLSCEQNLNHDAMYWYRQDPGQGLRLIYYSQIVNDFQKGDIAEGYSVSREKKESFPLTVTSAQKNPTAFYLCASSLGTGTTEAFFGQGTRLTVV.

This clone has a handful of counts. The chain is built from TRBV2 and TRBJ1-5; possible D gene TRBD1, 6 bases. This CDR3 comprises 14 residues. Trimming cost V 8 bases and J 7 bases, with 18 bases left between them. Germline-derived CDR1 and CDR2 are SNHLY and FYNNEI. For the CDR3, the DNA is TGTGCCAGCGCATTGGGGGGGGCTGGCCAGCCCCAGCATTTT. Protein product: CASALGGAGQPQHF.

This clone was observed a few times. The genes are TRBV6-1 and TRBJ2-3; 7 bases fit TRBD2. V lost 3 bases, J lost 1 base, and 1 base stayed unmatched. CDR1 and CDR2 from the germline V gene are MNHNS and SASEGT. The CDR3 is made up of 14 amino acids. The CDR3 sequence: CASSDLAGTDTQYF. In DNA form, the CDR3 reads TGTGCCAGCAGTGATCTAGCGGGCACAGATACGCAGTATTTT.

The CDR3 sequence is CAWGQRTEAFF. DNA for the CDR3: TGTGCCTGGGGGCAGAGGACTGAAGCTTTCTTT. The chain is built from TRBV30 and TRBJ1-1; D not certain. The CDR3 runs to 11 residues. Trimming left V 5 bases short and J 5 bases short, with 9 bases between. Germline V gene data show CDR1 as GTSNPN and CDR2 as SVGIG (reference sequence).

V and J are TRBV7-9 and TRBJ2-7, with 8 positions matching TRBD1. Germline V gives CDR1 SEHNR, CDR2 FQNEAQ (reference sequence). This CDR3 contains 15 residues. Trimming at V came to 6 bases and at J to 1 base, leaving 8 bases not matched to a gene. CDR3 amino acids: CASRTGQVGSYEQYF. The CDR3 DNA reads TGTGCCAGCAGAACGGGACAGGTTGGGTCCTACGAGCAGTACTTC.

This sequence joins TRBV6-1 and TRBJ1-5; D is perhaps TRBD1 (6 bases). In germline, CDR1 is MNHNS, CDR2 SASEGT. The CDR3 has 15 amino acids. Trimming removed 3 bases from V and 11 bases from J, with 20 bases in between. In DNA, the CDR3 is TGTGCCAGCAGTGATTTGCTCCAAGGAGGGGGGGCCCAGCATTTT. Protein product: CASSDLLQGGGAQHF.

This chain links TRBV4-3 with TRBJ2-7, with 9 positions matching TRBD2. The CDR3 is 16 amino acids. Germline V gives CDR1 LGHNA, CDR2 YSLEER. V shed 0 bases, J shed 4 bases, and the junction held 7 bases outside the gene matches. The CDR3: CASSQDRAGGPYEQYF. CDR3 DNA: TGCGCCAGCAGCCAAGATAGGGCGGGGGGGCCTTACGAGCAGTACTTC.

There are a few counts of this clone. The V call is TRBV2, the J call TRBJ1-5; maybe TRBD1 (6 bases). Trimming pared 5 bases from V and 4 bases from J, leaving 15 bases between. CDR3 length: 15 residues. The germline V gene encodes CDR1 SNHLY and CDR2 FYNNEI. CDR3 in amino acids: CASSKLQGENQPQHF. CDR3 in DNA: TGTGCCAGCAGTAAACTACAGGGAGAGAATCAGCCCCAGCATTTT.

The chain couples TRBV7-2 to TRBJ2-7; possible D gene TRBD1, 6 bases. Between the trimmed V and J ends, which lost 5 bases and 4 bases, there was a span of 18 bases. This CDR3 is 15 amino acids long. Germline values: CDR1 SGHTA, CDR2 FQGNSA. CDR3 nucleotides: TGTGCCAGCAGCCAGAGCCCGGGACAAAAATACGAGCAGTACTTC. This encodes CASSQSPGQKYEQYF.

As DNA, the CDR3 is TGTGCCAGCAGTCCGGGGGGTTTGCAGCCCCAGCATTTT. This encodes CASSPGGLQPQHF. The V call is TRBV12-3 or TRBV12-4, the J call TRBJ1-5; possibly TRBD1 for D (5 bases). The CDR3 has 13 residues. V shed 5 bases and J shed 7 bases, with 12 bases lying between them.

The rearrangement joins TRBV4-1 to TRBJ2-7; tentatively, D is TRBD2 (5 bases). CDR3 length: 12 amino acids. V was cut by 1 base and J by 13 bases, with 14 bases left in between. Germline values: CDR1 MGHRA, CDR2 YSYEKL. CDR3 DNA sequence: TGCGCCAGCAGCCAAGTTAGAGGACTGATCTACTTC. This sequence encodes CASSQVRGLIYF.

The sample holds one count of this clone. CDR3 sequence: CASSRGLTKTDTQYF. Written as DNA, the CDR3 is TGTGCCAGCAGCCGTGGACTCACCAAGACAGATACGCAGTATTTT. This chain links TRBV6-2 or TRBV6-3 with TRBJ2-3; TRBD2 might be the D (5 bases). Per germline, CDR1 MNHEY and CDR2 SVGEGT. The V end was cut by 6 bases, the J end by 3 bases, with 16 bases between. The CDR3 is 15 amino acids.

The chain employs TRBV5-4 and TRBJ2-6; perhaps TRBD2 as D (7 bases). Trimming took 4 bases from V and 0 from J, leaving 17 bases between them. CDR3 length equals 18 residues. The germline V gene encodes CDR1 SGHNT and CDR2 YYREEE (reference sequence). The CDR3 here is CASSPRGGGVSGANVLTF. CDR3 in DNA: TGTGCCAGCAGCCCGAGAGGGGGGGGAGTCTCTGGGGCCAACGTCCTGACTTTC.

This clone was seen just once. The rearrangement links TRBV7-2 to TRBJ1-3; 7 bases match TRBD1. This CDR3 has 17 amino acids. Germline loops: CDR1 SGHTA, CDR2 FQGNSA. J lost 3 bases, V lost 1 base, and 9 bases had no gene match. The CDR3 DNA reads as TGTGCCAGCAGCTTAGTGTCCACTGCAGGGGGTGGAAACACCATATATTTT. Its protein is CASSLVSTAGGGNTIYF.

This clone was counted a few times. V and J are TRBV6-1 and TRBJ1-1; a possible D gene is TRBD1 (5 bases). Germline V lookup: CDR1 MNHNS, CDR2 SASEGT. This CDR3 has 15 residues. Deletions cut 1 base from V and 0 bases from J, with 9 bases between. The chain's CDR3 is CASSEEQTVNTEAFF. The CDR3 DNA follows: TGTGCCAGCAGTGAAGAACAGACAGTGAACACTGAAGCTTTCTTT.

J is TRBJ1-1 and V is TRBV7-2; D call uncertain. Trimming took off 0 bases at V and 1 base at J, with 6 bases between the two ends. Germline V lookup: CDR1 SGHTA, CDR2 FQGNSA. This CDR3 has 14 amino acids. Written as DNA, the CDR3 is TGTGCCAGCAGCTTAGCGAGCCAGAACACTGAAGCTTTCTTT. Residues: CASSLASQNTEAFF.

The chain links TRBV30 to TRBJ2-5; D might be TRBD2 (6 bases). V lost 4 bases, J lost 1 base, and 16 bases lay in between. The CDR3 contains 15 residues. CDR1 is GTSNPN and CDR2 is SVGIG in the germline V gene (reference sequence). As DNA, the CDR3 is TGTGCCTGGAATCCGGGGGTACAGAGCCAAGAGACCCAGTACTTC. It encodes CAWNPGVQSQETQYF.

V usage is TRBV19 and J usage is TRBJ2-5; 7 positions match TRBD2. The CDR3 runs to 15 residues. J lost 3 bases, V lost 6 bases, and 10 bases had no gene match. CDR1 LNHDA and CDR2 SQIVND come from the germline V gene (reference sequence). For the CDR3, the DNA is TGTGCCAGTAGCCCCAATGGAGCGGGGAAAGAGACCCAGTACTTC. This encodes CASSPNGAGKETQYF.

The chain has TRBV18 and TRBJ1-6; 9 bases fit TRBD1. This CDR3 contains 16 residues. Germline-derived CDR1 and CDR2 are KGHSH and LQKENI. V trimming: 6 bases; J trimming: 7 bases; junction bases outside the gene matches: 10. The CDR3 is CASSPLTGQGNSPLHF. The CDR3 DNA reads TGTGCCAGCTCGCCCCTTACGGGACAGGGCAATTCACCCCTCCACTTT. The whole variable domain, filled in from reference TRBV18 and TRBJ1-6, reads NAGVMQNPRHLVRRRGQEARLRCSPMKGHSHVYWYRQLPEEGLKFMVYLQKENIIDESGMPKERFSAEFPKEGPSILRIQQVVRGDSAAYFCASSPLTGQGNSPLHFGNGTRLTVT.

This clone was seen just once. This rearrangement joins TRBV18 to TRBJ1-1, with D maybe TRBD1 (6 bases). V lost 1 base and J 0 bases, leaving 21 bases between the germline ends. The germline V gene has CDR1 KGHSH and CDR2 LQKENI. This CDR3 spans 19 amino acids. The CDR3 DNA sequence: TGTGCCAGCTCACCACAGGAGTTCAGGGGAGTCCACATGAACACTGAAGCTTTCTTT. Its protein product is CASSPQEFRGVHMNTEAFF.

V gene TRBV4-2 combines with J gene TRBJ1-3; a possible D gene is TRBD1 (6 bases). Trimming took 1 base from V and 3 from J, leaving 16 bases between them. The CDR3 totals 17 residues. Germline V lookup: CDR1 LGHNA, CDR2 YNFKEQ. The CDR3 sequence: CASSQGLGVDSGNTIYF. The CDR3 nucleotides are TGTGCCAGCAGCCAAGGGCTCGGGGTGGACAGTGGAAACACCATATATTTT.

The chain recombines TRBV7-2 with TRBJ1-6; D not certain. Trimming removed 2 bases at V and 4 bases at J, with 9 bases between. Looked up from germline, CDR1 is SGHTA and CDR2 is FQGNSA. The CDR3 is 15 residues long. The CDR3 region has the DNA TGTGCCAGCAGCTTACTCGGGGTATATAATTCACCCCTCCACTTT. Translated: CASSLLGVYNSPLHF.

The chain has TRBV5-4 and TRBJ2-1; D unresolved. CDR1 SGHNT and CDR2 YYREEE come from the germline V gene (reference sequence). V lost 4 bases, J lost 7 bases, and 15 bases lay in between. The CDR3 has 14 residues. Written as DNA, the CDR3 is TGTGCCAGCAGCCCGAGTGGGCTAAGAAATGAGCAGTTCTTC. This translates into CASSPSGLRNEQFF.

The gene calls are TRBV28 and TRBJ1-5; D gene uncertain. This CDR3 is built from 14 residues. Germline CDR1 and CDR2: MDHEN and SYDVKM. V lost 3 bases and J lost 5, with 11 bases in between. The CDR3 reads CASSFAADYQPQHF. The DNA for the CDR3 is TGTGCCAGCAGTTTTGCGGCAGACTATCAGCCCCAGCATTTT. Supplemented by reference TRBV28 and TRBJ1-5, the full variable domain reads DVKVTQSSRYLVKRTGEKVFLECVQDMDHENMFWYRQDPGLGLRLIYFSYDVKMKEKGDIPEGYSVSREKKERFSLILESASTNQTSMYLCASSFAADYQPQHFGDGTRLSIL.

This rearrangement joins TRBV3-1 (or the pseudogene TRBV3-2) to TRBJ1-4, with D possibly matching TRBD1 (5 bases). This CDR3 is 15 amino acids long. The ends were cut back, 7 bases at V and 2 bases at J, with 14 bases in the middle. Germline CDR1 and CDR2: LGHDT and YNNKEL (reference sequence). The CDR3 is CASTSNQGTNEKLFF. The CDR3 region has the DNA TGTGCCAGCACCTCCAACCAGGGCACTAATGAAAAACTGTTTTTT.

CDR3 sequence reads: CAWSPPALMGGGGQQFF. The CDR3 bases are TGTGCCTGGAGTCCCCCGGCATTGATGGGAGGGGGGGGGCAGCAGTTCTTC. The rearrangement joins TRBV30 to TRBJ2-1; D is possibly TRBD2 (7 bases). Trimming took 2 bases from V and 11 from J, leaving 28 bases between them. The CDR3 is 17 residues long. Germline values: CDR1 GTSNPN, CDR2 SVGIG (reference sequence).